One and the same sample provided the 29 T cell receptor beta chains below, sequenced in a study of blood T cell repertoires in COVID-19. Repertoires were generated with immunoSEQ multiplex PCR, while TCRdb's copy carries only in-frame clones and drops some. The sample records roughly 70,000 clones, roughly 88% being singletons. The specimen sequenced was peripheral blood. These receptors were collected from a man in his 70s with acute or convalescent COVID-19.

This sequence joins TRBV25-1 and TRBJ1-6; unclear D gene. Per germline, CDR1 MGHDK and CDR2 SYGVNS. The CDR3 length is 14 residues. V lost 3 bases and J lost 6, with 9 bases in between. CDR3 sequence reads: CASSEPGFNSPLHF. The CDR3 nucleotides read TGTGCCAGCAGTGAGCCCGGGTTTAATTCACCCCTCCACTTT. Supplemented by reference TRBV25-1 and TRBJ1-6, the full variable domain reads EADIYQTPRYLVIGTGKKITLECSQTMGHDKMYWYQQDPGMELHLIHYSYGVNSTEKGDLSSESTVSRIRTEHFPLTLESARPSHTSQYLCASSEPGFNSPLHFGNGTRLTVT.

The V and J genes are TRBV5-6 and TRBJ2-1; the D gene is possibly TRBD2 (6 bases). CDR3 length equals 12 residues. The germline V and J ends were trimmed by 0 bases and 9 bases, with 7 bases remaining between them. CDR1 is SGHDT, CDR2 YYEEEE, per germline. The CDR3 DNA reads TGTGCCAGCAGCTTGGGGGAGGTTGAGCAGTTCTTC. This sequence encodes CASSLGEVEQFF.

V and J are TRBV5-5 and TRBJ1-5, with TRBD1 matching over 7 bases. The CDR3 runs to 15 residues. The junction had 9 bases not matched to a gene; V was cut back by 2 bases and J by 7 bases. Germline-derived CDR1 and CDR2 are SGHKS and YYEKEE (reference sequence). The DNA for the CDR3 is TGTGCCAGCAGCTTTTCTTCAGGGGGGACCCAGCCCCAGCATTTT. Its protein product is CASSFSSGGTQPQHF. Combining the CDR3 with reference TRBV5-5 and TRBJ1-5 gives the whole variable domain DAGVTQSPTHLIKTRGQQVTLRCSPISGHKSVSWYQQVLGQGPQFIFQYYEKEERGRGNFPDRFSARQFPNYSSELNVNALLLGDSALYLCASSFSSGGTQPQHFGDGTRLSIL.

CDR3: CASSQDSGRKLFF. CDR3 DNA: TGTGCCAGCAGCCAAGATAGTGGGCGAAAACTGTTTTTT. This chain joins TRBV3-1 (or the pseudogene TRBV3-2) and TRBJ1-4; D is uncertain. Germline V gene data show CDR1 as LGHDT and CDR2 as YNNKEL (reference sequence). With 0 bases removed from V and 10 bases from J, the gap between germline ends came to 9 bases. The CDR3 consists of 13 residues.

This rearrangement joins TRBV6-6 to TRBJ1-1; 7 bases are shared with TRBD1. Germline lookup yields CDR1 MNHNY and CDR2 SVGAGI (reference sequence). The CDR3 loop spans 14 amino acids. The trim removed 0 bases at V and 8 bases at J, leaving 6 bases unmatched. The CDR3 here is CASSYSTEGAEAFF. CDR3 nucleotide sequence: TGTGCCAGCAGTTACTCGACGGAGGGGGCAGAAGCTTTCTTT.

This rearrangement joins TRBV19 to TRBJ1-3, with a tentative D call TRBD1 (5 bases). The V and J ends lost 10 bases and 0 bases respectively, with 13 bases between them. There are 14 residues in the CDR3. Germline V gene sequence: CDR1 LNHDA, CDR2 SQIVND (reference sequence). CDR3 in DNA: TGTGCCACCAGGGAACACACCTCTGGAAACACCATATATTTT. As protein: CATREHTSGNTIYF. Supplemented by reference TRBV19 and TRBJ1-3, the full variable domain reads DGGITQSPKYLFRKEGQNVTLSCEQNLNHDAMYWYRQDPGQGLRLIYYSQIVNDFQKGDIAEGYSVSREKKESFPLTVTSAQKNPTAFYLCATREHTSGNTIYFGEGSWLTVV.

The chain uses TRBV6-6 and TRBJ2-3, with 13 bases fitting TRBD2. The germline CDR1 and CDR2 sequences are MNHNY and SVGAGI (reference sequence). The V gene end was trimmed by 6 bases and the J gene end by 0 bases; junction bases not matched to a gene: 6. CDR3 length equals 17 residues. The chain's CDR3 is CASRRTSGGESTDTQYF. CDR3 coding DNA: TGTGCCAGCAGGCGAACTAGCGGGGGGGAGAGCACAGATACGCAGTATTTT.

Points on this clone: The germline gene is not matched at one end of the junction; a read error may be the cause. In DNA form, the CDR3 reads TGTGCCAGCTCCCCACGGGGGCGGGAGACCCAGTACTTC. Its protein product is CASSPRGRETQYF. The V and J genes are TRBV18 and TRBJ2-5; D possibly uses TRBD1 or TRBD2 (6 bases each). The CDR3 runs 13 residues. CDR1 and CDR2 from the germline V gene are KGHSH and LQKENI. The full variable domain, completed using reference TRBV18 and TRBJ2-5, is NAGVMQNPRHLVRRRGQEARLRCSPMKGHSHVYWYRQLPEEGLKFMVYLQKENIIDESGMPKERFSAEFPKEGPSILRIQQVVRGDSAAYFCASSPRGRETQYFGPGTRLLVL.

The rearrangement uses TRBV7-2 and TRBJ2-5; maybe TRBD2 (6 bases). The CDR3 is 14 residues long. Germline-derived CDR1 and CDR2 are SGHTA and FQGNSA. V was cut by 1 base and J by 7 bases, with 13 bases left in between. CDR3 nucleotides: TGTGCCAGCAGCTTAGGCGGGGCCGCGGGGACCCAGTACTTC. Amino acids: CASSLGGAAGTQYF.

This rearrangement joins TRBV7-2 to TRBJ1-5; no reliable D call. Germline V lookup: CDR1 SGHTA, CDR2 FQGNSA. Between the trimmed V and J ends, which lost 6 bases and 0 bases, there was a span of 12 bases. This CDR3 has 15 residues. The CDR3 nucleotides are TGTGCCAGCAGGATGGGAGTGAATAGCAATCAGCCCCAGCATTTT. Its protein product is CASRMGVNSNQPQHF. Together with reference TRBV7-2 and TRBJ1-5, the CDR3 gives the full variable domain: GAGVSQSPSNKVTEKGKDVELRCDPISGHTALYWYRQSLGQGLEFLIYFQGNSAPDKSGLPSDRFSAERTGGSVSTLTIQRTQQEDSAVYLCASRMGVNSNQPQHFGDGTRLSIL.

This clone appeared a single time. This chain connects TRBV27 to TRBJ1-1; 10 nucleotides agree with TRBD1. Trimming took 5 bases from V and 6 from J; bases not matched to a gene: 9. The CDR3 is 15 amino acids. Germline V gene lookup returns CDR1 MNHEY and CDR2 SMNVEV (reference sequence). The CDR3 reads CASSALGQGFPEAFF. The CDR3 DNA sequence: TGTGCCAGCAGTGCCTTGGGACAGGGGTTCCCTGAAGCTTTCTTT.

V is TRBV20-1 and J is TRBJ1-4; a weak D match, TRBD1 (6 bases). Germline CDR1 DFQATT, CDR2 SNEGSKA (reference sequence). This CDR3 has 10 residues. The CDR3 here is CGTGSEKLFF. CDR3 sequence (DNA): TGCGGAACAGGGTCTGAAAAACTGTTTTTT.

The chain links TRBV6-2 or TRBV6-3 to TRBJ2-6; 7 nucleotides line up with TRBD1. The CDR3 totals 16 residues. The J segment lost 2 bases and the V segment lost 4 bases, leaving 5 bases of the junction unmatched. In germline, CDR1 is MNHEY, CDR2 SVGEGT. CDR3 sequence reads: CASSSADRAGANVLTF. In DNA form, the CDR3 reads TGTGCCAGCAGTTCTGCCGACAGGGCTGGGGCCAACGTCCTGACTTTC.

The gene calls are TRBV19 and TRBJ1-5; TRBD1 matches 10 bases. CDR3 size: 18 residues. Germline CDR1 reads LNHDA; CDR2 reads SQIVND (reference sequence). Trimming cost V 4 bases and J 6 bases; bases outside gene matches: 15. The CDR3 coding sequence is TGTGCCAGTAGTAGCCGGGACAGGGGTGTAGGGCTCAGTCAGCCCCAGCATTTT. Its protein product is CASSSRDRGVGLSQPQHF.

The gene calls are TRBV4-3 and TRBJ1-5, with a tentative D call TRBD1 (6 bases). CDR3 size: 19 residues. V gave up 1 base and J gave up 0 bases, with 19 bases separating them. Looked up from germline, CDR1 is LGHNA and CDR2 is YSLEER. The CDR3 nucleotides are TGCGCCAGCAGCCAAGTGGGAGGGGGTTCTGATTATAGCAATCAGCCCCAGCATTTT. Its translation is CASSQVGGGSDYSNQPQHF.

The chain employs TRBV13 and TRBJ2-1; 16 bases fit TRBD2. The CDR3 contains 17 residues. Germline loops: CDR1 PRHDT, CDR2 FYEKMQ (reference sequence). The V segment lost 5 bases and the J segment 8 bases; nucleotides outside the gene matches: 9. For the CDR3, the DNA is TGTGCCAGCAGCCCCGGGACTAGCGGGGGGGCAGGGGATGAGCAGTTCTTC. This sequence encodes CASSPGTSGGAGDEQFF. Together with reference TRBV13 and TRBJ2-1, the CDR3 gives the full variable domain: AAGVIQSPRHLIKEKRETATLKCYPIPRHDTVYWYQQGPGQDPQFLISFYEKMQSDKGSIPDRFSAQQFSDYHSELNMSSLELGDSALYFCASSPGTSGGAGDEQFFGPGTRLTVL.

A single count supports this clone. The chain's CDR3 is CASSREGQPQHF. For the CDR3, the DNA is TGTGCCAGCAGCCGTGAGGGTCAGCCCCAGCATTTT. The chain combines TRBV5-4 with TRBJ1-5; D gene ambiguous. There are 12 residues in the CDR3. From germline, CDR1 is SGHNT and CDR2 YYREEE (reference sequence). V was clipped by 4 bases and J by 6 bases, with 8 bases between them.

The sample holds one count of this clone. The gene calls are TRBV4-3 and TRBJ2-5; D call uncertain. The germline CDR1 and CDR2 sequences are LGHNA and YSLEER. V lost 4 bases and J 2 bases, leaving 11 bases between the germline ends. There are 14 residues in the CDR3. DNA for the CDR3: TGCGCCAGCAGCCTTAGTTCTATTCAAGAGACCCAGTACTTC. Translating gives CASSLSSIQETQYF.

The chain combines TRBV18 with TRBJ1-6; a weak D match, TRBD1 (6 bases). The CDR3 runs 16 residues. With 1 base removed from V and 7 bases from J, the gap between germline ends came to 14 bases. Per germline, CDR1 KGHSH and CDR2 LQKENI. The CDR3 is CASSPLATGQNSPLHF. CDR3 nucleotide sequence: TGTGCCAGCTCACCACTGGCGACAGGCCAGAATTCACCCCTCCACTTT.

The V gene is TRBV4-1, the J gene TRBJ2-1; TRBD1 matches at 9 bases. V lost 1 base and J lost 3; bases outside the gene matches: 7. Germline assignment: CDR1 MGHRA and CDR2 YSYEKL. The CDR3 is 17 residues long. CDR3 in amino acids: CASSQGVGQGYYNEQFF. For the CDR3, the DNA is TGCGCCAGCAGCCAAGGTGTGGGACAGGGATACTACAATGAGCAGTTCTTC.

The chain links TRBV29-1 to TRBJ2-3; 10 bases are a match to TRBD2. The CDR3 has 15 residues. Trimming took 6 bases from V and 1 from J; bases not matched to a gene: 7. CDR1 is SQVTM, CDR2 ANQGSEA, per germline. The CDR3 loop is CSVQRGGVGTDTQYF. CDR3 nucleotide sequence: TGCAGCGTCCAGCGGGGGGGAGTGGGCACAGATACGCAGTATTTT.

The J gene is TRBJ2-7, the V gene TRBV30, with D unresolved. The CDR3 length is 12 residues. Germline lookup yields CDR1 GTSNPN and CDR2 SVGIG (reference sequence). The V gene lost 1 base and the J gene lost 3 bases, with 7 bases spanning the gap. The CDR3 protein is CAWSGGNYEQYF. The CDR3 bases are TGTGCCTGGAGTGGAGGTAACTACGAGCAGTACTTC.

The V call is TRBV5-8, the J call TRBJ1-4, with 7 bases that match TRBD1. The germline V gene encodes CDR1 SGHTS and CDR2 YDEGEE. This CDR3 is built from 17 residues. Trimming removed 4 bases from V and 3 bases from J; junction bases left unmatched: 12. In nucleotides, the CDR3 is TGTGCCAGCAGCCCGGGAGGGGGCGGCGCGGCTAATGAAAAACTGTTTTTT. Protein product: CASSPGGGGAANEKLFF.

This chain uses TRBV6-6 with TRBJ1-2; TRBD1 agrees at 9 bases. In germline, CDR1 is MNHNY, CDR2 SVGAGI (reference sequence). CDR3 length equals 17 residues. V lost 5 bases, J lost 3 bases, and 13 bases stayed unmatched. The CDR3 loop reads CASSPWGGGQGHYGYTF. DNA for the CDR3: TGTGCCAGCAGTCCATGGGGAGGGGGACAGGGACACTATGGCTACACCTTC.

The CDR3 spells CASSLLRTSETYNEQFF. Here the CDR3 DNA reads TGTGCCAGCTCACTTCTCAGGACTAGTGAGACCTACAATGAGCAGTTCTTC. This chain joins TRBV18 and TRBJ2-1, with 7 bases aligning to TRBD2. Looked up from germline, CDR1 is KGHSH and CDR2 is LQKENI. This CDR3 has 17 residues. After removal of 4 bases from V and 2 bases from J, the junction contained 11 bases not matched to a gene.

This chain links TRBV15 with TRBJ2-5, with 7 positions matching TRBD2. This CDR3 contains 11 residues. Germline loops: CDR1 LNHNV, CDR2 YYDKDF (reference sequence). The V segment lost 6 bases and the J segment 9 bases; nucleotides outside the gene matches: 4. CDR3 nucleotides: TGTGCCACCAGGGGCCGGGGGGCCCAGTACTTC. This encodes CATRGRGAQYF. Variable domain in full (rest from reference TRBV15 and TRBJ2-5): DAMVIQNPRYQVTQFGKPVTLSCSQTLNHNVMYWYQQKSSQAPKLLFHYYDKDFNNEADTPDNFQSRRPNTSFCFLDIRSPGLGDTAMYLCATRGRGAQYFGPGTRLLVL.

Here the CDR3 DNA reads TGTGCCAGCAGCTCCGGGACTAACAATGAGCAGTTCTTC. This translates into CASSSGTNNEQFF. The V gene is TRBV7-2, the J gene TRBJ2-1; 7 bases agree with TRBD2. Looked up from germline, CDR1 is SGHTA and CDR2 is FQGNSA. The V and J ends lost 4 bases and 5 bases, in that order; junction bases with no gene match: 2. The CDR3 consists of 13 residues.

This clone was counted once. CDR3 in DNA: TGTGCCAGCAGCTTAACCCCACTATATAAGCAGTATTTT. Its protein product is CASSLTPLYKQYF. The chain has TRBV7-2 and TRBJ2-3; D uncertain. The CDR3 runs 13 residues. The V end was cut by 2 bases, the J end by 11 bases, with 14 bases between. In germline, CDR1 is SGHTA, CDR2 FQGNSA.

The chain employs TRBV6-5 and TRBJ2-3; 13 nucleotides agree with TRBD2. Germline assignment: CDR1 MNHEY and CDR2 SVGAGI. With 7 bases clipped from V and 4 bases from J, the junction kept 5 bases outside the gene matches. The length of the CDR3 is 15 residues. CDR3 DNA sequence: TGTGCCAGCACTACTAGCGGGGGGGCCCCAGATACGCAGTATTTT. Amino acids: CASTTSGGAPDTQYF.